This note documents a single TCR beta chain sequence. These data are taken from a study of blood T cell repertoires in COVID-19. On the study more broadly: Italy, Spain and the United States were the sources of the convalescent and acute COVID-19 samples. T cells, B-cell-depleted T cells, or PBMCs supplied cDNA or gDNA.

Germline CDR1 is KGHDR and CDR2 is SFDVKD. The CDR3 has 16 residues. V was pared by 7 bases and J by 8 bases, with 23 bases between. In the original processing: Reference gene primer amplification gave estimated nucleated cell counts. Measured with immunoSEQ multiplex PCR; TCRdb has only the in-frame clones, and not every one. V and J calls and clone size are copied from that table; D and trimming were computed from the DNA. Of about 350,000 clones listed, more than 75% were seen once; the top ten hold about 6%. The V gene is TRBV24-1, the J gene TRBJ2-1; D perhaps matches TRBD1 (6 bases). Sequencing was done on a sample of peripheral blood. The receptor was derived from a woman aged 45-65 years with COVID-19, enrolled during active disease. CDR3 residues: CATSQGPGLARDEQFF. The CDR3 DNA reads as TGTGCCACCAGCCAGGGGCCCGGATTGGCGCGGGATGAGCAGTTCTTC.